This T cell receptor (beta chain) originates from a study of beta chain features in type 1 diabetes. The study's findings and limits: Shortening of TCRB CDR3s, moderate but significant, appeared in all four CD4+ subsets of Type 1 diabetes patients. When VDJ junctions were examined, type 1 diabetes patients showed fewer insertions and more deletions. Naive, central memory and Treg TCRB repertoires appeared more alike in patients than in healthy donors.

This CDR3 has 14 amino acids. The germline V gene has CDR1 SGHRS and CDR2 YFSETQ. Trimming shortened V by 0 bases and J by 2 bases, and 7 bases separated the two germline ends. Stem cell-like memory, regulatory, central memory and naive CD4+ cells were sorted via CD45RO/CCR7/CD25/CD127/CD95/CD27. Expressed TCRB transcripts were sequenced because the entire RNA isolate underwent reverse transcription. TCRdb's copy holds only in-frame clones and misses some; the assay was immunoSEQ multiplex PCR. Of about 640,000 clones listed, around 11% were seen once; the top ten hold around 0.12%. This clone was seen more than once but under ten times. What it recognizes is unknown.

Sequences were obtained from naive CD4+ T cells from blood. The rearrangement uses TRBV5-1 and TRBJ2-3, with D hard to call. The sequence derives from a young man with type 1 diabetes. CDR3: CASSLEPVTDTQYF. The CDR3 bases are TGCGCCAGCAGCTTGGAGCCAGTCACAGATACGCAGTATTTT.